This section outlines one TCR beta chain sequence together with its context. Antigen specificity is unknown. This record belongs to a study of glioma-infiltrating T cells after dendritic cell vaccination. V shed 5 bases, J shed 5 bases, and the junction held 3 bases outside the gene matches. CDR3 length equals 13 residues. Per germline, CDR1 SGHVS and CDR2 FQNEAQ. Primers: 60 V beta forward and 13 J beta reverse. Clones were read by immunoSEQ multiplex PCR, and TCRdb kept only the in-frame ones, dropping some. The sample records 70,000 to 90,000 clones, roughly four fifths being singletons. General observations from the study: Patients with more pretreatment TILs had longer time to progression and survival.

Described time point: after dendritic cell vaccination, including at tumor progression/relapse. Fresh-frozen tumor tissue and more than two years of survival data were available for all. The material sequenced was blood, taken after dendritic cell vaccination. The sequence came from a human donor with glioblastoma. V is TRBV7-8 and J is TRBJ2-5; 9 bases fit TRBD1. CDR3 sequence reads: CASSKDRGETQYF. CDR3 nucleotides: TGTGCCAGCAGCAAGGACAGGGGCGAGACCCAGTACTTC.